This T cell receptor beta chain was sequenced for a study of OX40 agonist ivuxolimab in advanced cancers. For the study at large: Participants averaged around 60 years of age (range about 23 to 80) and were roughly 80% male. Study-level findings and limits: Clones of CD4+ and CD8+ blood T cells grew by week 6 at doses of 0.1 to 3.0 mg/kg.

This CDR3 has 16 amino acids. Germline V gene data show CDR1 as ENHRY and CDR2 as SYGVKD. J gave up 4 bases and V 0 bases, and 3 bases lay outside the gene matches. The repertoire was sequenced with immunoSEQ multiplex PCR; TCRdb's copy has only in-frame clones and lacks some. The table lists some 50,000 clones, 82% of them singletons, with more than 1.5% in the top ten. Collection of blood occurred at baseline, at cycle 4 day 1, and at cycle 7 day 1. With regard to this clone: As yet, its antigen is unknown.

The gene calls are TRBV10-3 and TRBJ2-6; 7 positions match TRBD1. Sequenced here: CD4+ or CD8+ T cells sorted from blood, sampled in a trial of the OX40 agonist ivuxolimab. This TCR came from an adult with an advanced solid tumor such as melanoma, head and neck, liver or kidney cancer. The CDR3 DNA reads as TGTGCCATCAGTGAGTCGAGGGGGCCAGGGGCCAACGTCCTGACTTTC. Translated: CAISESRGPGANVLTF.